Following are 32 T cell receptor beta chains from one sample sequenced in a study of cytomegalovirus exposure and HLA in healthy donors. Primers: 60 Vbeta forward and 13 Jbeta reverse. Assay: immunoSEQ multiplex PCR; the TCRdb copy retains only in-frame clones and omits some. The table has under 200,000 clones, just under 80% seen once. Sequences were obtained from PBMCs. Receptors originate from a woman in her forties or fifties in good health and CMV-seropositive.

V and J are TRBV20-1 and TRBJ2-5, with D unclear. This CDR3 is built from 11 residues. Looked up from germline, CDR1 is DFQATT and CDR2 is SNEGSKA (reference sequence). Trimming left V 6 bases short and J 4 bases short, with 9 bases between. CDR3 protein: CSAALRETQYF. In nucleotides, the CDR3 is TGCAGTGCCGCACTTAGAGAGACCCAGTACTTC.

The chain combines TRBV25-1 with TRBJ2-7; TRBD2 aligns across 10 bases. V lost 8 bases, J lost 5 bases, and 3 bases stayed unmatched. The CDR3 is made up of 12 amino acids. Germline V gives CDR1 MGHDK, CDR2 SYGVNS. CDR3 in amino acids: CASSSGGDEQYF. The CDR3 bases are TGTGCCAGCTCTAGCGGGGGAGACGAGCAGTACTTC.

The chain recombines TRBV7-2 with TRBJ2-3; TRBD2 agrees at 11 bases. V lost 4 bases and J lost 1; bases outside the gene matches: 7. This CDR3 has 17 amino acids. Germline V gene sequence: CDR1 SGHTA, CDR2 FQGNSA. The CDR3 spells CASSSVLAGGGTDTQYF. The CDR3 DNA reads as TGTGCCAGCAGCTCCGTCCTAGCGGGGGGAGGCACAGATACGCAGTATTTT.

This chain uses TRBV27 with TRBJ1-4; D is possibly TRBD1 (5 bases). V lost 6 bases and J lost 6, with 11 bases in between. There are 13 residues in the CDR3. The germline V gene encodes CDR1 MNHEY and CDR2 SMNVEV (reference sequence). The CDR3 sequence: CASSREGYEKLFF. CDR3 DNA: TGTGCCAGCAGCAGGGAGGGTTATGAAAAACTGTTTTTT.

This clone was recorded only once. The chain links TRBV6-5 to TRBJ2-3; 11 bases are shared with TRBD2. Looked up from germline, CDR1 is MNHEY and CDR2 is SVGAGI. The CDR3 length is 15 residues. V dropped 4 bases and J dropped 6; count of bases not matched to a gene: 6. CDR3 coding DNA: TGTGCCAGCAGTTCCCCTAGCGGGGGGTGGGATACGCAGTATTTT. This gives the protein CASSSPSGGWDTQYF.

A few counts support this clone. V and J are TRBV7-2 and TRBJ2-5, with 16 bases lining up with TRBD2. The J segment lost 4 bases and the V segment lost 3 bases, leaving 5 bases of the junction unmatched. CDR1 SGHTA and CDR2 FQGNSA come from the germline V gene. The CDR3 covers 17 residues. The CDR3 here is CASSLGTSGGAGETQYF. The CDR3 DNA follows: TGTGCCAGCAGCTTGGGGACTAGCGGGGGGGCTGGAGAGACCCAGTACTTC.

The chain uses TRBV7-9 and TRBJ2-4, with TRBD2 matching over 7 bases. Unmatched junction bases numbered 8, after V lost 5 bases and J lost 1 base. The CDR3 is made up of 16 amino acids. In germline, CDR1 is SEHNR, CDR2 FQNEAQ (reference sequence). The CDR3 loop reads CASSPTGGGAKNIQYF. In nucleotides, the CDR3 is TGTGCCAGCAGCCCGACCGGGGGAGGGGCCAAAAACATTCAGTACTTC.

J is TRBJ2-2 and V is TRBV11-3; 8 bases fit TRBD1. Per the germline V gene, CDR1 is SGHNT and CDR2 is YENEEA. J gave up 1 base and V 0 bases, and 7 bases lay outside the gene matches. CDR3 length: 18 residues. Here the CDR3 reads CASSLDLWTGQNTGELFF. In DNA form, the CDR3 reads TGTGCCAGCAGCTTAGATCTTTGGACAGGGCAGAACACCGGGGAGCTGTTTTTT.

This clone was picked up a small number of times. This sequence joins TRBV30 and TRBJ2-5; TRBD2 matches at 14 bases. This CDR3 is built from 17 residues. The germline V gene has CDR1 GTSNPN and CDR2 SVGIG (reference sequence). Germline trimming cut 0 bases from V and 4 bases from J; bases unmatched to any gene: 7. Here the CDR3 reads CAWSVRLAGGRLETQYF. In DNA form, the CDR3 reads TGTGCCTGGAGTGTAAGACTAGCGGGGGGGCGGTTAGAGACCCAGTACTTC. Full variable domain (remainder filled in from reference TRBV30 and TRBJ2-5): SQTIHQWPATLVQPVGSPLSLECTVEGTSNPNLYWYRQAAGRGLQLLFYSVGIGQISSEVPQNLSASRPQDRQFILSSKKLLLSDSGFYLCAWSVRLAGGRLETQYFGPGTRLLVL.

This clone was counted a few times. The rearrangement uses TRBV5-6 and TRBJ1-5, with D unresolved. The germline V and J ends were trimmed by 1 base and 0 bases, with 8 bases remaining between them. Germline V gene sequence: CDR1 SGHDT, CDR2 YYEEEE. The CDR3 is 15 amino acids. The CDR3 is CASSLQRYSNQPQHF. The CDR3 nucleotides are TGTGCCAGCAGCTTGCAGAGGTATAGCAATCAGCCCCAGCATTTT.

The chain recombines TRBV7-3 with TRBJ1-1; 8 nucleotides line up with TRBD1. Germline CDR1 is SGHTA and CDR2 is FQGTGA. V lost 5 bases to trimming and J lost 1 base; unmatched junction nucleotides: 9. This CDR3 comprises 16 residues. The CDR3 region has the DNA TGTGCCAGCAGCCCTTCCGGAGGGACAGGGAACACTGAAGCTTTCTTT. Its protein product is CASSPSGGTGNTEAFF.

V usage is TRBV7-8 and J usage is TRBJ1-2, with 7 bases lining up with TRBD1. Germline-derived CDR1 and CDR2 are SGHVS and FQNEAQ. The CDR3 is 16 amino acids. The V and J ends lost 1 base and 4 bases, in that order; junction bases with no gene match: 9. The CDR3 region is CASSLEGRQGPYGYTF. CDR3 nucleotides: TGTGCCAGCAGCTTAGAGGGTCGACAGGGTCCCTATGGCTACACCTTC. The full variable domain, with the rest looked up from reference TRBV7-8 and TRBJ1-2, is GAGVSQSPRYKVAKRGQDVALRCDPISGHVSLFWYQQALGQGPEFLTYFQNEAQLDKSGLPSDRFFAERPEGSVSTLKIQRTQQEDSAVYLCASSLEGRQGPYGYTFGSGTRLTVV.

V is TRBV7-2 and J is TRBJ2-7, with 12 nucleotides matching TRBD2. Trimming took 5 bases from V and 6 from J; bases not matched to a gene: 8. CDR3 length: 15 residues. Germline V gene sequence: CDR1 SGHTA, CDR2 FQGNSA. This chain's CDR3 is CASSPTLAGGGEQYF. Written as DNA, the CDR3 is TGTGCCAGCAGCCCAACCCTAGCGGGAGGGGGCGAGCAGTACTTC.

The chain employs TRBV7-2 and TRBJ1-4; TRBD1 might be the D (6 bases). V was trimmed by 5 bases and J by 10 bases, leaving 17 bases between them. The germline V gene has CDR1 SGHTA and CDR2 FQGNSA. CDR3 size: 14 residues. CDR3 sequence reads: CASSQGQGRGKLFF. The CDR3 nucleotides are TGTGCCAGCAGCCAGGGGCAGGGGAGAGGAAAACTGTTTTTT.

This clone occurred a few times. V usage is TRBV30 and J usage is TRBJ1-2; 7 positions match TRBD1. With V trimmed by 5 bases and J by 1 base, 1 base remained unmatched. Germline loops: CDR1 GTSNPN, CDR2 SVGIG (reference sequence). The CDR3 length is 12 residues. The CDR3 DNA reads TGTGCCTGGGGACAGGTTAACTATGGCTACACCTTC. Encoded protein: CAWGQVNYGYTF.

V is TRBV11-3 and J is TRBJ2-2, with D possibly TRBD1 on 6 matching bases. This CDR3 contains 15 residues. Germline CDR1 and CDR2: SGHNT and YENEEA. V was clipped by 11 bases and J by 0 bases, with 16 bases between them. The CDR3 sequence: CAGARGSANTGELFF. The CDR3, as DNA: TGTGCCGGGGCCAGGGGCAGTGCGAACACCGGGGAGCTGTTTTTT.

CDR3 region: CASSFTDRAGNTIYF. CDR3 bases: TGTGCCAGCAGCTTCACCGACAGGGCTGGAAACACCATATATTTT. The chain joins TRBV5-5 to TRBJ1-3; TRBD1 matches at 7 bases. The CDR3 is made up of 15 amino acids. Unmatched junction bases numbered 4, after V lost 2 bases and J lost 2 bases. Germline V gene sequence: CDR1 SGHKS, CDR2 YYEKEE (reference sequence).

V and J are TRBV7-2 and TRBJ2-7, with 7 bases lining up with TRBD2. The CDR3 extends over 15 amino acids. The trim removed 3 bases at V and 2 bases at J, leaving 7 bases unmatched. Per the germline V gene, CDR1 is SGHTA and CDR2 is FQGNSA. As DNA, the CDR3 is TGTGCCAGCAGCTTCGGCAGCGGGGAACCCTACGAGCAGTACTTC. Amino acid sequence: CASSFGSGEPYEQYF. The full variable domain, with the rest looked up from reference TRBV7-2 and TRBJ2-7, is GAGVSQSPSNKVTEKGKDVELRCDPISGHTALYWYRQSLGQGLEFLIYFQGNSAPDKSGLPSDRFSAERTGGSVSTLTIQRTQQEDSAVYLCASSFGSGEPYEQYFGPGTRLTVT.

This clone occurred once. The V and J genes are TRBV5-8 and TRBJ1-5; 7 nucleotides line up with TRBD1. The CDR3 consists of 15 residues. The V and J ends lost 4 bases and 5 bases, in that order; junction bases with no gene match: 9. Germline CDR1 SGHTS, CDR2 YDEGEE. The CDR3 loop is CASSQGTVTDQPQHF. CDR3 DNA sequence: TGTGCCAGCAGCCAGGGGACAGTGACGGATCAGCCCCAGCATTTT.

This chain uses TRBV7-2 with TRBJ1-1; tentatively, D is TRBD1 (6 bases). The CDR3 is made up of 13 amino acids. Trimming pared 7 bases from V and 3 bases from J, leaving 12 bases between. CDR1 and CDR2 from the germline V gene are SGHTA and FQGNSA. CDR3 in DNA: TGTGCCAGCACCGGGGGGGCGGACACTGAAGCTTTCTTT. Encoded protein: CASTGGADTEAFF.

The V and J genes are TRBV14 and TRBJ1-1; D not resolved. Germline loops: CDR1 SGHDN, CDR2 FVKESK. This CDR3 contains 16 residues. V was trimmed by 0 bases and J by 4 bases, leaving 15 bases between them. The CDR3 reads CASSQENRRFPTEAFF. The CDR3 DNA sequence: TGTGCCAGCAGCCAAGAAAATAGAAGATTCCCCACTGAAGCTTTCTTT. Looking up the rest from reference TRBV14 and TRBJ1-1 gives the full variable domain: EAGVTQFPSHSVIEKGQTVTLRCDPISGHDNLYWYRRVMGKEIKFLLHFVKESKQDESGMPNNRFLAERTGGTYSTLKVQPAELEDSGVYFCASSQENRRFPTEAFFGQGTRLTVV.

The chain joins TRBV6-6 to TRBJ1-5; maybe TRBD1 (6 bases). This CDR3 comprises 16 residues. Germline CDR1 and CDR2: MNHNY and SVGAGI (reference sequence). With 7 bases removed from V and 2 bases from J, the gap between germline ends came to 18 bases. Written as DNA, the CDR3 is TGTGCCAGCACCCCGGGACAACTCTCGGGCAATCAGCCCCAGCATTTT. Translating gives CASTPGQLSGNQPQHF.

The gene calls are TRBV4-1 and TRBJ2-1; 10 bases are a match to TRBD2. J lost 6 bases, V lost 9 bases, and 11 bases had no gene match. This CDR3 spans 15 amino acids. The germline gives CDR1 MGHRA, CDR2 YSYEKL. The CDR3 nucleotides are TGCGCCAGTCACTTCACTAGCGGGACTTTCAATGAGCAGTTCTTC. Its protein product is CASHFTSGTFNEQFF.

This chain links TRBV7-9 with TRBJ1-2; D unclear. Germline V CDR1 and CDR2: SEHNR, FQNEAQ (reference sequence). Deletions cut 5 bases from V and 0 bases from J, with 4 bases between. The CDR3 is 12 amino acids. The CDR3 DNA sequence: TGTGCCAGCAGCCGGGCTAACTATGGCTACACCTTC. Its translation is CASSRANYGYTF. The variable domain in full, completed from reference TRBV7-9 and TRBJ1-2, reads DTGVSQNPRHKITKRGQNVTFRCDPISEHNRLYWYRQTLGQGPEFLTYFQNEAQLEKSRLLSDRFSAERPKGSFSTLEIQRTEQGDSAMYLCASSRANYGYTFGSGTRLTVV.

The chain combines TRBV15 with TRBJ2-7; TRBD1 agrees at 9 bases. CDR1 LNHNV and CDR2 YYDKDF come from the germline V gene (reference sequence). Trimming at V came to 8 bases and at J to 6 bases, leaving 11 bases not matched to a gene. This CDR3 is built from 14 residues. The CDR3 DNA reads TGTGCCACCGCTAAAAGACAGGGGGATAGCGAGCAGTACTTC. It yields the protein CATAKRQGDSEQYF.

The rearrangement joins TRBV4-3 to TRBJ2-6; D may be TRBD1 (5 bases). The length of the CDR3 is 17 residues. V lost 3 bases and J lost 0, with 12 bases in between. Germline assignment: CDR1 LGHNA and CDR2 YSLEER. CDR3 coding DNA: TGCGCCAGCAGCCAGCGGACATCCTCCTCTGGGGCCAACGTCCTGACTTTC. Its translation: CASSQRTSSSGANVLTF.

The J gene is TRBJ1-1, the V gene TRBV30; possibly TRBD1 for D (5 bases). The V end lost 6 bases, the J end lost 4 bases, and 12 bases lay between the germline ends. Germline V gives CDR1 GTSNPN, CDR2 SVGIG (reference sequence). The CDR3 contains 12 residues. The CDR3 here is CACSRGGTEAFF. Written as DNA, the CDR3 is TGTGCCTGTTCTAGGGGAGGCACTGAAGCTTTCTTT. The variable domain in full, with the rest retrieved from reference TRBV30 and TRBJ1-1, is SQTIHQWPATLVQPVGSPLSLECTVEGTSNPNLYWYRQAAGRGLQLLFYSVGIGQISSEVPQNLSASRPQDRQFILSSKKLLLSDSGFYLCACSRGGTEAFFGQGTRLTVV.

This chain connects TRBV6-6 to TRBJ2-5; 10 bases fit TRBD2. The germline gives CDR1 MNHNY, CDR2 SVGAGI (reference sequence). Trimming at V came to 6 bases and at J to 4 bases, leaving 2 bases not matched to a gene. This CDR3 region has 13 residues. DNA of the CDR3: TGTGCCAGCAGACAGCGGGAGGGAGAGACCCAGTACTTC. Encoded protein: CASRQREGETQYF.

The chain's CDR3 is CASSLSIGAGANVLTF. In DNA, the CDR3 is TGTGCCAGCAGTTTATCGATCGGGGCTGGGGCCAACGTCCTGACTTTC. The genes are TRBV27 and TRBJ2-6, with D possibly matching TRBD2 (5 bases). The CDR3 extends over 16 amino acids. The ends were cut back, 0 bases at V and 2 bases at J, with 8 bases in the middle. Per the germline V gene, CDR1 is MNHEY and CDR2 is SMNVEV (reference sequence).

The chain is built from TRBV7-9 and TRBJ2-5; a possible D gene is TRBD1 (9 bases). Between the trimmed V and J ends, which lost 2 bases and 7 bases, there was a span of 29 bases. Germline values: CDR1 SEHNR, CDR2 FQNEAQ (reference sequence). The CDR3 has 19 amino acids. The CDR3 here is CASSLRGTGTAGVLGTQYF. In DNA form, the CDR3 reads TGTGCCAGCAGCTTAAGAGGGACAGGGACAGCGGGGGTTCTCGGGACCCAGTACTTC.

This clone showed up just a few times. The chain uses TRBV28 and TRBJ2-5, with a possible D match to TRBD1 (7 bases). Germline CDR1 and CDR2: MDHEN and SYDVKM. The CDR3 is made up of 16 amino acids. Trimming left V 3 bases short and J 5 bases short, with 19 bases between. The CDR3 coding sequence is TGTGCCAGCAGTTTGGAGGGGGCTGTTAACAGGGAGACCCAGTACTTC. Protein sequence: CASSLEGAVNRETQYF.

The V call is TRBV7-6, the J call TRBJ2-7; TRBD2 matches 10 bases. CDR3 length: 15 amino acids. Germline V gene sequence: CDR1 SGHVS, CDR2 FNYEAQ. Losses at the gene ends were 4 bases for V and 0 bases for J; bases not matched to a gene: 3. The CDR3 DNA is TGTGCCAGCAGCTCGACTAGCGGGCCCTCCTACGAGCAGTACTTC. Its translation: CASSSTSGPSYEQYF. The complete variable domain, with remaining parts taken from reference TRBV7-6 and TRBJ2-7, reads GAGVSQSPRYKVTKRGQDVALRCDPISGHVSLYWYRQALGQGPEFLTYFNYEAQQDKSGLPNDRFSAERPEGSISTLTIQRTEQRDSAMYRCASSSTSGPSYEQYFGPGTRLTVT.